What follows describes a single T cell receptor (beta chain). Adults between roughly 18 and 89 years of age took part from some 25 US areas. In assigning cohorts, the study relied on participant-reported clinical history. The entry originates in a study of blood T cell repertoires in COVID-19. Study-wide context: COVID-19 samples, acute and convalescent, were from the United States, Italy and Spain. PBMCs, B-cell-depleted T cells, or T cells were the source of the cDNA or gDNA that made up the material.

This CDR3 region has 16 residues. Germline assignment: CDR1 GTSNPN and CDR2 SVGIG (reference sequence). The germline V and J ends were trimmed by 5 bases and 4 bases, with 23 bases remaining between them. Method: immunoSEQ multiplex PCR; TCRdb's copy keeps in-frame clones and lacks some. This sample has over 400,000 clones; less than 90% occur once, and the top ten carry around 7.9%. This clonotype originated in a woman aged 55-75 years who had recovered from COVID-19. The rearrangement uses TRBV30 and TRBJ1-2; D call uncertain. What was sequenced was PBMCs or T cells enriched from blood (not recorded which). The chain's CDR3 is CAWGANYRGILYGYTF. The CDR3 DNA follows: TGTGCCTGGGGCGCCAACTACCGGGGAATCCTCTATGGCTACACCTTC.